A selection of T cell receptor beta chains follows, all from one sample in a study of blood T cell repertoires in COVID-19. Profiled with immunoSEQ multiplex PCR; TCRdb holds only in-frame clones, not every one. Of a few hundred thousand clones in the sample, around 92% were seen once. The sample taken for sequencing was PBMCs or T cells enriched from blood (not recorded which). The receptors were sampled from a woman in her 30s who had recovered from COVID-19. Both conserved end residues are part of each CDR3. The order of the fields is clone size, V gene, J gene, D gene, CDR3 protein, CDR3 DNA. A D gene is named only where the DNA matches it firmly. Clone sizes are given selectively: once, few, many, or a class where the clone is expanded.

>.|TRBV5-4|TRBJ2-7|TRBD2
CASSLGLAGPYEQYF
TGTGCCAGCAGCCTCGGACTAGCGGGACCCTACGAGCAGTACTTC
>.|TRBV6-1|TRBJ2-7|.
CASSERAGASYEQYF
TGTGCCAGCAGTGAGCGGGCGGGGGCGTCCTACGAGCAGTACTTC
>.|TRBV19|TRBJ2-7|TRBD1
CASKTGQGVDEQYF
TGTGCCAGTAAGACCGGACAGGGAGTGGACGAGCAGTACTTC
>.|TRBV25-1|TRBJ1-2|TRBD1
CASSELQGRWDGYTF
TGTGCCAGCAGTGAATTACAGGGGAGATGGGATGGCTACACCTTC
>.|TRBV2|TRBJ2-5|TRBD2
CASSVERGVETQYF
TGTGCCAGCAGCGTCGAGCGGGGGGTGGAGACCCAGTACTTC
>.|TRBV4-2|TRBJ2-1|TRBD2
CASRTSGSYNEQFF
TGTGCCAGCAGGACTAGCGGCTCATACAATGAGCAGTTCTTC
>.|TRBV29-1|TRBJ1-5|TRBD1
CSVLRGLGQEIGNQPQHF
TGCAGCGTTCTACGAGGGTTGGGACAGGAGATCGGAAATCAGCCCCAGCATTTT
>.|TRBV7-9|TRBJ1-3|TRBD1
CASSFSTGAGNTIYF
TGTGCCAGCAGCTTTTCCACAGGGGCTGGAAACACCATATATTTT
>.|TRBV4-3|TRBJ1-2|TRBD1
CASSQGTGHGYTF
TGCGCCAGCAGCCAGGGGACAGGGCATGGCTACACCTTC
>.|TRBV7-2|TRBJ2-2|.
CASSFRRGELFF
TGTGCCAGCAGCTTTCGTAGAGGGGAGCTGTTTTTT
>.|TRBV6-5|TRBJ2-5|.
CASGPRGQETQYF
TGTGCCAGCGGACCAAGGGGCCAAGAGACCCAGTACTTC
>.|TRBV30|TRBJ2-7|.
CAWSVGRSYEQYF
TGTGCCTGGAGTGTGGGCCGTTCCTACGAGCAGTACTTC
>.|TRBV27|TRBJ1-1|.
CASSNRNTEAFF
TGTGCCAGCAGTAACAGGAACACTGAAGCTTTCTTT
>.|TRBV4-3|TRBJ2-1|TRBD1
CASSSRTGGYNEQFF
TGCGCCAGCAGCTCGCGGACAGGGGGTTACAATGAGCAGTTCTTC
>.|TRBV7-9|TRBJ1-2|TRBD1
CASWDRGNNGYTF
TGTGCCTCCTGGGACAGGGGGAATAATGGCTACACCTTC
>.|TRBV7-9|TRBJ1-5|.
CASSSKGQPNQPQHF
TGTGCCAGCAGCTCCAAAGGACAGCCCAATCAGCCCCAGCATTTT
>.|TRBV9|TRBJ2-2|.
CASSDSPIRDTGELFF
TGTGCCAGCAGCGACTCCCCGATTCGGGACACCGGGGAGCTGTTTTTT
>.|TRBV29-1|TRBJ1-2|.
CSVEGRLNYGYTF
TGCAGCGTTGAAGGCAGGCTCAACTATGGCTACACCTTC
>.|TRBV28|TRBJ1-5|TRBD1
CASSTPQGASNQPQHF
TGTGCCAGCAGTACCCCCCAGGGGGCAAGCAATCAGCCCCAGCATTTT
>.|TRBV19|TRBJ2-2|TRBD2
CASRTAGTSGKAGELFF
TGTGCCAGTAGGACGGCGGGGACTAGCGGGAAGGCCGGGGAGCTGTTTTTT
>.|TRBV19|TRBJ1-1|.
CASSIVGGHGTEAFF
TGTGCCAGTAGTATAGTGGGGGGGCATGGCACTGAAGCTTTCTTT
>.|TRBV4-1|TRBJ2-7|.
CASSQGPGGRYEQYF
TGCGCCAGCAGCCAAGGTCCGGGGGGCCGCTACGAGCAGTACTTC
>.|TRBV28|TRBJ2-7|.
CASSSTGTTLTYEQYF
TGTGCCAGCAGTAGTACAGGGACTACACTGACCTACGAGCAGTACTTC
>.|TRBV2|TRBJ1-6|TRBD1
CASHLRTGGTSPLHF
TGTGCCAGTCATCTACGGACAGGCGGAACTTCACCCCTCCACTTT
>.|TRBV25-1|TRBJ1-2|TRBD1
CASSEYWQGAYGYTF
TGTGCCAGCAGTGAATATTGGCAGGGGGCCTATGGCTACACCTTC
>.|TRBV30|TRBJ1-2|.
CAWSVGRRGSGYTF
TGTGCCTGGAGTGTGGGGCGCAGGGGAAGTGGCTACACCTTC
>.|TRBV18|TRBJ1-6|TRBD1
CASSPGQSSYNSPLHF
TGTGCCAGCTCACCGGGACAGAGCTCCTATAATTCACCCCTCCACTTT
>few|TRBV4-1|TRBJ1-2|TRBD1
CASSQDRIGYTF
TGCGCCAGCAGTCAGGACAGGATTGGCTACACCTTC
>.|TRBV5-1|TRBJ2-2|.
CASSFGTRNTGELFF
TGCGCCAGCAGCTTTGGGACACGAAACACCGGGGAGCTGTTTTTT
>once|TRBV30|TRBJ1-1|.
CAWSVQGTSTEAFF
TGTGCCTGGAGTGTACAGGGTACTTCGACTGAAGCTTTCTTT
>once|TRBV3-1/TRBV3-2|TRBJ1-3|.
CASSQDRGGLNTIYF
TGTGCCAGCAGCCAAGATAGGGGAGGGTTAAACACCATATATTTT
>.|TRBV6-5|TRBJ1-2|TRBD1
CASRTGANYGYTF
TGTGCCAGCAGAACAGGGGCTAACTATGGCTACACCTTC
>.|TRBV5-1|TRBJ2-1|TRBD2
CASSLTAGGLNEQFF
TGCGCCAGCAGCTTGACAGCGGGAGGCCTAAATGAGCAGTTCTTC
>.|TRBV27|TRBJ2-7|.
CASSLPYGYEQYF
TGTGCCAGCAGTTTACCTTACGGCTACGAGCAGTACTTC
>.|TRBV2|TRBJ2-3|TRBD2
CASSDPGLVGTDTQYF
TGTGCCAGCAGTGATCCGGGACTAGTCGGCACAGATACGCAGTATTTT
>.|TRBV5-1|TRBJ2-2|TRBD1
CASSLGTGSGELFF
TGCGCCAGCAGCTTGGGGACAGGGTCCGGGGAGCTGTTTTTT
>.|TRBV5-6|TRBJ1-2|TRBD1
CASSPTGYGYTF
TGTGCCAGCAGCCCGACAGGGTATGGCTACACCTTC
>.|TRBV12-3/TRBV12-4|TRBJ2-1|TRBD2
CASSLLAGNEQFF
TGTGCCAGCAGTTTACTAGCGGGAAATGAGCAGTTCTTC
>.|TRBV7-3|TRBJ1-6|.
CASSLYSNSPLHF
TGTGCCAGCAGCTTATACAGTAATTCACCCCTCCACTTT
>few|TRBV5-1|TRBJ1-1|.
CASSLDQGSYQAFF
TGCGCCAGCAGCTTGGACCAGGGGAGTTATCAAGCTTTCTTT
>once|TRBV30|TRBJ1-1|TRBD1
CAWSGTGSAFF
TGTGCCTGGAGTGGGACAGGGTCCGCTTTCTTT
>.|TRBV19|TRBJ1-3|TRBD1
CASTLQDRGGNTIYF
TGTGCCAGTACTCTCCAGGACAGGGGTGGAAACACCATATATTTT
>.|TRBV29-1|TRBJ1-1|.
CSGLQGLSTEAFF
TGCAGCGGGCTACAGGGTCTCAGCACTGAAGCTTTCTTT
>.|TRBV20-1|TRBJ1-1|.
CSAPLNTEAFF
TGCAGTGCTCCTTTAAACACTGAAGCTTTCTTT
>.|TRBV11-2|TRBJ1-3|.
CASSKGLTGNTIYF
TGTGCCAGCAGCAAGGGACTTACTGGAAACACCATATATTTT
>.|TRBV28|TRBJ2-5|TRBD2
CASSLRTSGGVQETQYF
TGTGCCAGCAGTTTAAGGACTAGCGGGGGGGTTCAAGAGACCCAGTACTTC
>.|TRBV2|TRBJ1-6|.
CASIWTADSPLHF
TGTGCCAGCATCTGGACTGCTGATTCACCCCTCCACTTT
>.|TRBV5-1|TRBJ1-2|TRBD1
CASSFAGGANYGYTF
TGCGCCAGCAGCTTCGCAGGGGGCGCGAACTATGGCTACACCTTC
>.|TRBV27|TRBJ2-3|.
CASSPNLWRASTDTQYF
TGTGCCAGCAGTCCCAATCTTTGGCGGGCGAGCACAGATACGCAGTATTTT
>.|TRBV7-2|TRBJ2-5|TRBD2
CASSHTGTSGTRRQETQYF
TGTGCCAGCAGCCATACCGGGACTAGCGGGACGCGACGTCAAGAGACCCAGTACTTC
>.|TRBV10-3|TRBJ2-7|TRBD2
CAISENQSRGEEQYF
TGTGCCATCAGTGAGAATCAGTCGCGGGGGGAGGAGCAGTACTTC
>.|TRBV12-5|TRBJ1-5|.
CASGLFQVYSNQPQHF
TGTGCTAGTGGTTTGTTCCAGGTTTATAGCAATCAGCCCCAGCATTTT
>once|TRBV25-1|TRBJ1-2|.
CASSGGLGGYTF
TGTGCCAGCAGTGGGGGCCTTGGGGGCTACACCTTC
>few|TRBV29-1|TRBJ1-2|.
CSVDRDYGYTF
TGCAGCGTTGACAGGGACTATGGCTACACCTTC